This T cell receptor (beta chain) comes out of a study of patients and donors after allogeneic stem cell transplantation. CDR3 length equals 15 residues. Between the trimmed V and J ends, which lost 6 bases and 3 bases, there was a span of 17 bases. TCRdb recomputed calls from the RT-PCR reads with MiXCR, one row per CDR3 protein. The data hold roughly 940,000 distinct CDR3 sequences, with about 20% observed a single time. Sequenced input: blood, either unsorted or a sorted T cell fraction (not recorded which). The chain has TRBV12-3 or TRBV12-4 and TRBJ1-2, with a weak D call TRBD1 (6 bases). The source of this sequence is a human donor who was either an allogeneic HSCT recipient or a stem cell or donor lymphocyte infusion donor (not recorded which). It is not recorded whose cells these are; they may come from a transplant donor. The CDR3, as DNA: TGTGCCAGCAGCTATACAGGGTTTGAGGACTATGGCTACACCTTC. It is translated as CASSYTGFEDYGYTF.